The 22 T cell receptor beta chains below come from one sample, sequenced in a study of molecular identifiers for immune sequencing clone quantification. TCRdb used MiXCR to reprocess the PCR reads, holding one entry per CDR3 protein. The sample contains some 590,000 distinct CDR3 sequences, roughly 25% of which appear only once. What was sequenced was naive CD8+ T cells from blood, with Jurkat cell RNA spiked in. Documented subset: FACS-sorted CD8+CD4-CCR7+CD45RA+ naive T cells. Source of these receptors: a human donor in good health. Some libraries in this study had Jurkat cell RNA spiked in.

Written as DNA, the CDR3 is TGTGCCACCTCTGGGGGCTCTGGAAACACCATATATTTT. Amino acid sequence: CATSGGSGNTIYF. The chain couples TRBV15 to TRBJ1-3; possibly TRBD1 for D (5 bases). This CDR3 comprises 13 residues. V was clipped by 8 bases and J by 0 bases, with 8 bases between them. Germline CDR1 and CDR2: LNHNV and YYDKDF (reference sequence).

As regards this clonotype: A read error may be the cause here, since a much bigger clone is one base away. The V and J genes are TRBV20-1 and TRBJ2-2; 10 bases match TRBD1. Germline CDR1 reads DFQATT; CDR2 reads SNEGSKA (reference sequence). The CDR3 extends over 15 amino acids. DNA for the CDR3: TGCAGTCCTAGAGACAGGGGGCAGAACACCGGGGAGCTGTTTTTT. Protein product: CSPRDRGQNTGELFF.

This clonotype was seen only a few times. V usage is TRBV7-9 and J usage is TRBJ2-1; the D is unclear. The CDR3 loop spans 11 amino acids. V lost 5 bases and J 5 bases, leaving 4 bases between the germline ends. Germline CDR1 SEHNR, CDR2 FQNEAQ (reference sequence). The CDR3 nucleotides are TGTGCCAGCAGCAAGGACAATGAGCAGTTCTTC. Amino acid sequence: CASSKDNEQFF.

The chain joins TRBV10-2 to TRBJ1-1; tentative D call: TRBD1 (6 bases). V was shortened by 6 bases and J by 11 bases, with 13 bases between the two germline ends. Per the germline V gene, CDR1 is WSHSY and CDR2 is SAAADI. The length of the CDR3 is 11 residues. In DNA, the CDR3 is TGCGCCAGCAGCGCGACAGGAGGGGCTTTCTTT. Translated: CASSATGGAFF.

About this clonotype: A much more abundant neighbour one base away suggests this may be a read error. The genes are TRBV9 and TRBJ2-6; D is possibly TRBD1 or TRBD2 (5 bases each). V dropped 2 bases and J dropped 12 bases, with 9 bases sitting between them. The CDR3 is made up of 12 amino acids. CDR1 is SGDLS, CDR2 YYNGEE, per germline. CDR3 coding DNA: TGTGCCAGCAGCGTTGGGACCATCGTCCTGACTTTC. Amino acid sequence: CASSVGTIVLTF.

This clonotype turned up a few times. The CDR3 spells CASSTGARATGELFF. CDR3 nucleotide sequence: TGTGCCAGTAGCACGGGGGCGCGGGCCACCGGGGAGCTGTTTTTT. This sequence joins TRBV19 and TRBJ2-2; possibly TRBD1 or TRBD2 for D (6 bases each). Trimming left V 6 bases short and J 4 bases short, with 15 bases between. CDR3 size: 15 residues. CDR1 and CDR2 (germline): LNHDA, SQIVND (reference sequence).

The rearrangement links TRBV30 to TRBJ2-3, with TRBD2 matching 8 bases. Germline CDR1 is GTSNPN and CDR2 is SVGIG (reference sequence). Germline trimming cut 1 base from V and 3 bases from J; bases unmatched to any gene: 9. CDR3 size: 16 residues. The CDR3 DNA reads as TGTGCCTGGAGTGCCCCACTAGCGGCGATGACAGATACGCAGTATTTT. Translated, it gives CAWSAPLAAMTDTQYF.

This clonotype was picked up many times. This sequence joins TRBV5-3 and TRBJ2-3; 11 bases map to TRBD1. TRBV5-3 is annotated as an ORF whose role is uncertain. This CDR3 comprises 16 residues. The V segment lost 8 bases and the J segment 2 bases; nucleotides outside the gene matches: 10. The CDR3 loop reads CASSQRTGGFTDTQYF. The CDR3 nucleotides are TGTGCCAGCAGCCAACGGACAGGGGGCTTCACAGATACGCAGTATTTT.

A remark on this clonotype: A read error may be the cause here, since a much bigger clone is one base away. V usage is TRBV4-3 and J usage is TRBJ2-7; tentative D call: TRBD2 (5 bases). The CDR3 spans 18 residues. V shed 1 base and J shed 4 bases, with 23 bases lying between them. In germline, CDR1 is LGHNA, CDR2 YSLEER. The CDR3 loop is CASSQVLLVSGVGYEQYF. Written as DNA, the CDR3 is TGCGCCAGCAGCCAAGTCCTATTAGTGTCCGGGGTAGGGTACGAGCAGTACTTC.

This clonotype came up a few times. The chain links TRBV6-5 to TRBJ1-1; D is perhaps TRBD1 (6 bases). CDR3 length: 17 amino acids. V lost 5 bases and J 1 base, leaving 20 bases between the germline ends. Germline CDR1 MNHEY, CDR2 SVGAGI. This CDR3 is CASSPAQGLKSNTEAFF. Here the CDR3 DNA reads TGTGCCAGCAGTCCCGCACAGGGTCTTAAGTCGAACACTGAAGCTTTCTTT.

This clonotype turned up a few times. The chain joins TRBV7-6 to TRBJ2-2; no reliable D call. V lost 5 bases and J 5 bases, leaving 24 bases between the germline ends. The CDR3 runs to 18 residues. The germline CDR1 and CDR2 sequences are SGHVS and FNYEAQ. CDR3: CASSLVKEEIWSTGELFF. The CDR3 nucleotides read TGTGCCAGCAGCCTAGTGAAAGAGGAGATATGGAGTACCGGGGAGCTGTTTTTT.

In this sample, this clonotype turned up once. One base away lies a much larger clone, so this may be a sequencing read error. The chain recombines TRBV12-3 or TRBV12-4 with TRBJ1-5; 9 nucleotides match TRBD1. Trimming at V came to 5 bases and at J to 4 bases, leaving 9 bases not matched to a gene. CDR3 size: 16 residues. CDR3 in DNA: TGTGCCAGCAGTGACCGCTACAGGGGGCAAAATCAGCCCCAGCATTTT. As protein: CASSDRYRGQNQPQHF.

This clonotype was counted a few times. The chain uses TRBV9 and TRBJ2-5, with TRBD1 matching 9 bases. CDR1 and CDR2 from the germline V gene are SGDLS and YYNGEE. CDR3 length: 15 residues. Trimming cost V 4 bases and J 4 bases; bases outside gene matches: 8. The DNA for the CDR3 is TGTGCCAGCAGCCCAGGGGGACAGGGAGGAGAGACCCAGTACTTC. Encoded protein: CASSPGGQGGETQYF.

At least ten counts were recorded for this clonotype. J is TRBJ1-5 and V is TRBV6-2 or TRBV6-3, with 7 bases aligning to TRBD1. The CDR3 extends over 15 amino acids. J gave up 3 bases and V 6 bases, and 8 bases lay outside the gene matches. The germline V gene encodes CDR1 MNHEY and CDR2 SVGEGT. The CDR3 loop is CASRPDRHDNQPQHF. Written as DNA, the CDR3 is TGTGCCAGCAGGCCGGACAGGCATGACAATCAGCCCCAGCATTTT.

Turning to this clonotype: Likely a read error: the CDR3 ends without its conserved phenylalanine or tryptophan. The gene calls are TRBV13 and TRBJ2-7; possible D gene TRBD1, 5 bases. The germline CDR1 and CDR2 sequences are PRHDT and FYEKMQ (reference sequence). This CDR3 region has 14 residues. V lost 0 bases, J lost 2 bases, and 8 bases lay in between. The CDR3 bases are TGTGCCAGCAGCTTAGGGACAGACACCTACGAGCAGTACCTC. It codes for CASSLGTDTYEQYL.

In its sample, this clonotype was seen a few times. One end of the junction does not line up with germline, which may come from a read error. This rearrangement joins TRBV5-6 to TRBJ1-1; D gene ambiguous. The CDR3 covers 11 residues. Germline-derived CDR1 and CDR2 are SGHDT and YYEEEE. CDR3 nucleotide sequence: TGTGCCAACAGCCTGGGCAGGGAAGCTTTCTTT. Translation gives CANSLGREAFF. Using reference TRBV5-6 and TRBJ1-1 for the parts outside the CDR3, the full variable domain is DAGVTQSPTHLIKTRGQQVTLRCSPKSGHDTVSWYQQALGQGPQFIFQYYEEEERQRGNFPDRFSGHQFPNYSSELNVNALLLGDSALYLCANSLGREAFFGQGTRLTVV.

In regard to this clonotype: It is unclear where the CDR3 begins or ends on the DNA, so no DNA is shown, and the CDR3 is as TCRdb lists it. The CDR3 region is CISVPEVSRPKPGSYEQYF. The rearrangement joins TRBV7-5 to TRBJ2-7; TRBD1, the table's D call, was not compared with the DNA. TRBV7-5 has pseudogene status. A total of 19 residues make up the CDR3, ends included.

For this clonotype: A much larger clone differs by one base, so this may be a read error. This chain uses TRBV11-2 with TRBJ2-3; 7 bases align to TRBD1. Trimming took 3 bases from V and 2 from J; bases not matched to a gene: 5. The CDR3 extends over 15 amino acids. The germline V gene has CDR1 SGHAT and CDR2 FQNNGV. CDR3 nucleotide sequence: TGTGCCAGCAGCTTTAGCGAGGGGGCCACAGATACGCAGTATTTT. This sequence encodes CASSFSEGATDTQYF.

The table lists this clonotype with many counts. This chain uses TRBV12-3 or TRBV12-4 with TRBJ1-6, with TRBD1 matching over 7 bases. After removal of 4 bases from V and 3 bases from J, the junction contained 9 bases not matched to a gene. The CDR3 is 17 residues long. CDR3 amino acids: CASSSTTRGIYNSPLHF. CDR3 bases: TGTGCCAGCAGTTCAACAACCAGGGGGATCTATAATTCACCCCTCCACTTT.

The CDR3 coding sequence is TGTGCCAGCAGCCAAGATGGGGGGGGCTACGAGCAGTACTTC. Encoded protein: CASSQDGGGYEQYF. The chain employs TRBV4-2 and TRBJ2-7; 7 bases fit TRBD2. Germline assignment: CDR1 LGHNA and CDR2 YNFKEQ. V shed 0 bases, J shed 3 bases, and the junction held 2 bases outside the gene matches. This CDR3 is 14 amino acids long.

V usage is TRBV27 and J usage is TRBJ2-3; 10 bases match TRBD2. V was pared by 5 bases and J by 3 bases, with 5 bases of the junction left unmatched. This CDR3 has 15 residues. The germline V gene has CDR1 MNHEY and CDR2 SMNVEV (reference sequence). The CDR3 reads CASSKLAGLTDTQYF. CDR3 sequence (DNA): TGTGCCAGCAGTAAACTAGCGGGACTAACAGATACGCAGTATTTT.

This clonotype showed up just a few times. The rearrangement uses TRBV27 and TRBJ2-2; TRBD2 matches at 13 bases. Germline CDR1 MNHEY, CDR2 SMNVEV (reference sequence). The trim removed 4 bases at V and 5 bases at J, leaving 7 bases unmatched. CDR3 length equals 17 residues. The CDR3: CASSSGLAGWGTGELFF. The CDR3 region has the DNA TGTGCCAGCAGTTCGGGACTAGCGGGGTGGGGGACCGGGGAGCTGTTTTTT.